This entry concerns a single T cell receptor (beta chain). These data are taken from a study of glioma-infiltrating T cells. TCR alpha and beta CDR3 regions were amplified from RNA using iRepertoire nested multiplex PCR. TCRdb re-derived calls from the multiplex PCR reads in MiXCR, one entry per CDR3 protein. The sample holds over 100,000 distinct CDR3 sequences; less than 30% are singletons and the top ten take approximately 35%. The germline gives CDR1 SQVTM, CDR2 ANQGSEA. This CDR3 spans 15 amino acids. V lost 6 bases, J lost 3 bases, and 13 bases stayed unmatched. The sequence derives from a human donor with low-grade glioma or glioblastoma, undergoing nonglioma brain surgery, or in good health (not recorded which). The sequencing sample was made of glioma tissue, nonneoplastic brain tissue, or PBMCs (not recorded which). The gene calls are TRBV29-1 and TRBJ1-2; 7 bases match TRBD1. CDR3 coding DNA: TGCAGCGTCCAGTCCCTACAGGGGAAAGACTATGGCTACACCTTC. This sequence encodes CSVQSLQGKDYGYTF.